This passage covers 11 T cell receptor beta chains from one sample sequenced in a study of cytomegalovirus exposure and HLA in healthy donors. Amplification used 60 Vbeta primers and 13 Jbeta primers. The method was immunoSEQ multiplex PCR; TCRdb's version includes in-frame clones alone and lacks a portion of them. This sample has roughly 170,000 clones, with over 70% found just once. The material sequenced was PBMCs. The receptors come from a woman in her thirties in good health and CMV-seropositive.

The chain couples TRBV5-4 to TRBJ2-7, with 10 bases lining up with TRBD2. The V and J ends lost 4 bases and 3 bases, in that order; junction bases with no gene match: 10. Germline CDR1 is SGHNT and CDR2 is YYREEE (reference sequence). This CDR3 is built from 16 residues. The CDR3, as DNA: TGTGCCAGCAGCGCGGGGACTAGCGTTGCTGTCTACGAGCAGTACTTC. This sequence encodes CASSAGTSVAVYEQYF.

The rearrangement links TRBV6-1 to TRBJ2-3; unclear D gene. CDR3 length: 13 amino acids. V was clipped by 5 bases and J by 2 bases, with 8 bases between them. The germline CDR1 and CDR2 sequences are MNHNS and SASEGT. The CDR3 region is CASSRVPTDTQYF. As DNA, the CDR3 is TGTGCCAGCAGTCGGGTCCCCACAGATACGCAGTATTTT.

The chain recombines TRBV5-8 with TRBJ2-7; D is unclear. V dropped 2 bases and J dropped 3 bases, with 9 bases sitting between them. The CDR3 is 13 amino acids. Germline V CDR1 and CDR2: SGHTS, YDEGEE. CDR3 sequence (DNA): TGTGCCAGCAGCTTATACATTAACTACGAGCAGTACTTC. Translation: CASSLYINYEQYF. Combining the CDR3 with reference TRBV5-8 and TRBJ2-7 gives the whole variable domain EAGVTQSPTHLIKTRGQQATLRCSPISGHTSVYWYQQALGLGLQFLLWYDEGEERNRGNFPPRFSGRQFPNYSSELNVNALELEDSALYLCASSLYINYEQYFGPGTRLTVT.

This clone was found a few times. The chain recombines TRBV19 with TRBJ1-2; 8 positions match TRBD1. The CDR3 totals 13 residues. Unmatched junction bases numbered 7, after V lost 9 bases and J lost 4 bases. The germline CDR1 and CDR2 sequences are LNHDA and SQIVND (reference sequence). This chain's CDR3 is CASLQGASYGYTF. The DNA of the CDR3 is TGTGCCAGCCTCCAGGGGGCAAGCTATGGCTACACCTTC.

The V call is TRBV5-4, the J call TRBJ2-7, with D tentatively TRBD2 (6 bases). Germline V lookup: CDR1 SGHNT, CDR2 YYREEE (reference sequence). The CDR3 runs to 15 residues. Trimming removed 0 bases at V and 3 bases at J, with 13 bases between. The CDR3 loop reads CASSLVARESYEQYF. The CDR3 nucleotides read TGTGCCAGCAGCTTGGTCGCCCGGGAGAGCTACGAGCAGTACTTC.

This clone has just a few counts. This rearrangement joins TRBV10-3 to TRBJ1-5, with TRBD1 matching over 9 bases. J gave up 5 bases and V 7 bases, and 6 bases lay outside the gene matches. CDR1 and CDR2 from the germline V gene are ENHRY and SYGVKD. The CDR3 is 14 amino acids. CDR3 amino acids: CAINAGQGDQPQHF. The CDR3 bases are TGTGCCATCAACGCGGGACAGGGCGATCAGCCCCAGCATTTT.

CDR3 amino acids: CASSPGQGVGYTF. The CDR3 DNA reads as TGCGCCAGCAGCCCCGGACAGGGGGTTGGCTACACCTTC. V and J are TRBV5-1 and TRBJ1-2; 10 bases map to TRBD1. Germline V CDR1 and CDR2: SGHRS, YFSETQ. Germline trimming cut 4 bases from V and 7 bases from J; bases unmatched to any gene: 4. The CDR3 has 13 amino acids.

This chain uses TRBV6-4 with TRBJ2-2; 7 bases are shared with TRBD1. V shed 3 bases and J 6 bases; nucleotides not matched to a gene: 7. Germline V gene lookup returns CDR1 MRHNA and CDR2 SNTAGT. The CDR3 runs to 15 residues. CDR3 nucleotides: TGTGCCAGCAGTGAGGAACAGGGGATCTCCGGGGAGCTGTTTTTT. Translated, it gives CASSEEQGISGELFF.

The CDR3 nucleotides read TGTGCCAGCAGCCTTACTGACACTGGCTCCTACGAGCAGTACTTC. Translated: CASSLTDTGSYEQYF. The chain is built from TRBV7-9 and TRBJ2-7; D not certain. The germline gives CDR1 SEHNR, CDR2 FQNEAQ (reference sequence). CDR3 size: 15 residues. Trimming left V 5 bases short and J 0 bases short, with 14 bases between.

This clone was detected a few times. CDR3: CASSLLAGETGELFF. The CDR3 DNA follows: TGTGCCAGCAGTTTGCTAGCGGGAGAGACCGGGGAGCTGTTTTTT. V usage is TRBV27 and J usage is TRBJ2-2, with TRBD2 identical over 10 bases. Germline V gene lookup returns CDR1 MNHEY and CDR2 SMNVEV (reference sequence). Unmatched junction bases numbered 3, after V lost 3 bases and J lost 5 bases. CDR3 length: 15 residues.

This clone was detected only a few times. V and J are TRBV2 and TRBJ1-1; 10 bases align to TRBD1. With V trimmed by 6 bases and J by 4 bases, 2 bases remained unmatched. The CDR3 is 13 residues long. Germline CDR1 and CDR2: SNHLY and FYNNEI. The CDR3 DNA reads TGTGCCAGCAGCGGGACAGGGGCCACTGAAGCTTTCTTT. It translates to CASSGTGATEAFF.